This T cell receptor beta chain originates from a study of radiotherapy plus CTLA-4 blockade in lung cancer. The wider study: Objective responses occurred in around 18% of patients; around 28% had disease control. Study-wide results and limits: Expansion in blood of tumor-derived TCR clones was seen after radiotherapy plus ipilimumab. It was early blood T cell clone dynamics, with interferon-beta, that reportedly best predicted response.

Trimming cost V 5 bases and J 1 base, with 14 bases left between them. The CDR3 has 15 residues. Germline CDR1 and CDR2: LNHDA and SQIVND (reference sequence). Alongside CTLA-4 blockade with ipilimumab, patients with chemo-refractory metastatic non-small-cell lung cancer received focal radiation. Repertoires were generated with immunoSEQ multiplex PCR, while TCRdb's copy carries only in-frame clones and drops some. The repertoire has roughly 45,000 clones, over 55% of them found once; the top ten carry roughly 20%. As for this clone: Antigen specificity is unknown.

The receptor's source is a human donor with non-small cell lung cancer who had a partial response to radiotherapy plus ipilimumab. The chain couples TRBV19 to TRBJ1-1; no clear D. The sequencing here drew on peripheral blood, taken from a patient treated with radiotherapy plus ipilimumab. Here the CDR3 reads CASSYLAPPNTEAFF. The DNA of the CDR3 is TGTGCCAGTAGTTATTTGGCCCCCCCGAACACTGAAGCTTTCTTT.